The TCR beta chain under discussion was sequenced for a study of T cell repertoires in cytomegalovirus infection. Overall study: Recently identified HLA-C-restricted CMV epitopes and well-studied HLA-B-restricted CMV epitopes were used by the study.

TCRdb recomputed calls from the reads with MiXCR, one row per CDR3 protein. The table includes about 350,000 distinct CDR3 sequences, approximately 30% detected once. Trimming removed 2 bases from V and 5 bases from J, with 9 bases in between. Germline lookup yields CDR1 LGHDT and CDR2 YNNKEL (reference sequence). The CDR3 runs to 13 residues. This clonotype has a handful of counts. What it binds is not known. Study-wide results and caveats: Identification of carriers of CMV plus the relevant HLA was performed using cumulative public TCR beta family frequency.

This receptor was taken from a human donor in good health (CMV status not recorded). Some clones in this sample may be carry-over from other donors' samples. The chain has TRBV3-1 and TRBJ1-1, with no clear D. The sequences come from cultured PBMCs, collected from culture after CMV antigen stimulation. Here the CDR3 reads CASSQLMGTEAFF. In DNA, the CDR3 is TGTGCCAGCAGCCAACTTATGGGGACTGAAGCTTTCTTT. The full variable domain, in which reference TRBV3-1 and TRBJ1-1 provide the parts outside the CDR3, is DTAVSQTPKYLVTQMGNDKSIKCEQNLGHDTMYWYKQDSKKFLKIMFSYNNKELIINETVPNRFSPKSPDKAHLNLHINSLELGDSAVYFCASSQLMGTEAFFGQGTRLTVV.